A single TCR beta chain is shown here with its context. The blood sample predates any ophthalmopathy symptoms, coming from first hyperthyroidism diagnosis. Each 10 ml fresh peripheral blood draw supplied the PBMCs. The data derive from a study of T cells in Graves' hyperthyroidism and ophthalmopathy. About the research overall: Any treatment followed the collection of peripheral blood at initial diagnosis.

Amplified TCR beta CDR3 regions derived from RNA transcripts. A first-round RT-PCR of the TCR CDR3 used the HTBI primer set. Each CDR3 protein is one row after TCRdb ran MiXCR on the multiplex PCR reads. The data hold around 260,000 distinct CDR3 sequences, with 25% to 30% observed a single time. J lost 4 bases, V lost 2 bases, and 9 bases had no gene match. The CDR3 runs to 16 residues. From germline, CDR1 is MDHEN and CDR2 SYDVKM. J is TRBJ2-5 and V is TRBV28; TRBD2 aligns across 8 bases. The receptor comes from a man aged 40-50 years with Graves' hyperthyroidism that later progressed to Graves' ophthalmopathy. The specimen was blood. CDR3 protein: CASSLRSGSSVETQYF. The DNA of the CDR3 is TGTGCCAGCAGTTTAAGGAGCGGGAGTTCGGTAGAGACCCAGTACTTC.